The table lists the clone carrying this T cell receptor beta chain with a few counts. The antigen is unknown. Treatment noted: oral pan-JAK inhibitor, 5-10 mg twice daily. PBMCs served as the source from which CD4+ and CD8+ T cells were sorted. These data come from a study of CD8+ T cells in alopecia areata. The overall study: It was 6 to 18 months of tofacitinib, and then there were 6 months off drug. Whole-study results and caveats: Relative to mice, TCR sharing across patients was less clear, a difference possibly HLA-related. Especially in alopecia totalis/universalis, lesional scalp showed greater clonality than normal scalp did.

As the sequencing template, cDNA was produced by extracting RNA and reverse transcribing it. Clones were sequenced by immunoSEQ multiplex PCR, and TCRdb holds only the in-frame ones, with some missing. This sample carries about 200,000 clones, under 60% of them seen once, and the ten largest clones take 1.6%. Sample: CD4+ T cells sorted from blood, taken at week 4, from a patient treated with tofacitinib. This clonotype was sampled from a human donor with alopecia areata.

The CDR3 spells CASSRTGDAIEKLFF. CDR3 sequence (DNA): TGTGCCAGCAGCCGGACAGGGGACGCGATCGAAAAACTGTTTTTT. This rearrangement joins TRBV6-5 to TRBJ1-4, with TRBD1 identical over 9 bases. This CDR3 has 15 residues. Germline values: CDR1 MNHEY, CDR2 SVGAGI. V lost 6 bases and J lost 8; bases outside the gene matches: 10.